These 20 T cell receptor beta chains came from one sample sequenced in a study of T cell responses to AZD1222 COVID-19 vaccine. Sequencing was performed with immunoSEQ multiplex PCR; in TCRdb, only in-frame clones are kept and a portion is missing. The data show some 120,000 clones, approximately 85% seen once. This specimen was peripheral blood, taken on day 0 of AZD1222 vaccination. The receptors were gathered from an adult in good health.

This chain connects TRBV19 to TRBJ2-1, with no clear D. The V gene lost 6 bases and the J gene lost 8 bases, with 17 bases spanning the gap. Per germline, CDR1 LNHDA and CDR2 SQIVND (reference sequence). The CDR3 is 14 residues long. The CDR3, as DNA: TGTGCCAGTAGCCTGGGATTAGGTATCGATGAGCAGTTCTTC. It translates to CASSLGLGIDEQFF.

The rearrangement uses TRBV2 and TRBJ1-2; D ambiguous. Trimming left V 7 bases short and J 1 base short, with 13 bases between. The germline V gene has CDR1 SNHLY and CDR2 FYNNEI. This CDR3 spans 14 amino acids. CDR3 protein: CASTQTSFNYGYTF. Written as DNA, the CDR3 is TGTGCCAGCACCCAGACGTCATTTAACTATGGCTACACCTTC. The variable domain in full, with the rest retrieved from reference TRBV2 and TRBJ1-2, is EPEVTQTPSHQVTQMGQEVILRCVPISNHLYFYWYRQILGQKVEFLVSFYNNEISEKSEIFDDQFSVERPDGSNFTLKIRSTKLEDSAMYFCASTQTSFNYGYTFGSGTRLTVV.

This clone was recorded once. The rearrangement uses TRBV10-3 and TRBJ2-2; weak D call: TRBD1 (5 bases). Deletions cut 7 bases from V and 4 bases from J, with 19 bases between. CDR1 and CDR2 (germline): ENHRY, SYGVKD. This CDR3 comprises 16 residues. The CDR3 sequence is CAITDRQLGGTGELFF. CDR3 DNA: TGTGCCATCACGGACCGACAGTTGGGTGGCACCGGGGAGCTGTTTTTT.

The V call is TRBV15, the J call TRBJ2-1; D ambiguous. Germline assignment: CDR1 LNHNV and CDR2 YYDKDF (reference sequence). The CDR3 is 14 residues long. V lost 1 base and J 4 bases, leaving 8 bases between the germline ends. In DNA form, the CDR3 reads TGTGCCACCAGCAGAGTTGGCCTATACAATGAGCAGTTCTTC. Encoded protein: CATSRVGLYNEQFF.

The chain employs TRBV7-9 and TRBJ2-7, with D unclear. This CDR3 region has 13 residues. The germline V gene encodes CDR1 SEHNR and CDR2 FQNEAQ (reference sequence). Trimming stripped 0 bases from V and 4 bases from J, with 7 bases between. CDR3 sequence reads: CASSLAGLYEQYF. The CDR3 bases are TGTGCCAGCAGCTTAGCGGGGTTGTACGAGCAGTACTTC.

V usage is TRBV3-1 (or the pseudogene TRBV3-2) and J usage is TRBJ2-7; the D is unclear. From germline, CDR1 is LGHDT and CDR2 YNNKEL (reference sequence). The CDR3 sequence is 17 residues long. V lost 2 bases to trimming and J lost 6 bases, with 23 bases between them. The CDR3 DNA sequence: TGTGCCAGCAGCCAAAGCCCGGGTGGAGTCCCCGGCCTCGAGCAGTACTTC. This gives the protein CASSQSPGGVPGLEQYF.

The chain carries TRBV11-2 and TRBJ1-2; TRBD1 agrees at 7 bases. With V trimmed by 1 base and J by 8 bases, 4 bases remained unmatched. Germline CDR1 is SGHAT and CDR2 is FQNNGV. The CDR3 totals 13 residues. The DNA of the CDR3 is TGTGCCAGCAGCTTAGTTAGGGGGCAAGGCTACACCTTC. Its protein product is CASSLVRGQGYTF.

This chain uses TRBV20-1 with TRBJ1-6; D not certain. CDR3 length: 12 residues. Trimming shortened V by 3 bases and J by 9 bases, and 9 bases separated the two germline ends. CDR1 is DFQATT and CDR2 is SNEGSKA in the germline V gene (reference sequence). The chain's CDR3 is CSASFAGSPLHF. CDR3 in DNA: TGCAGTGCTAGTTTTGCGGGTTCACCCCTCCACTTT.

The V and J genes are TRBV5-5 and TRBJ1-1, with 7 bases that match TRBD1. CDR1 SGHKS and CDR2 YYEKEE come from the germline V gene (reference sequence). The CDR3 loop spans 15 amino acids. After removal of 6 bases from V and 0 bases from J, the junction contained 8 bases not matched to a gene. CDR3 DNA sequence: TGTGCCAGCATTCCGGGACAGTTCATGAACACTGAAGCTTTCTTT. The encoded protein is CASIPGQFMNTEAFF.

This chain joins TRBV7-9 and TRBJ2-1, with TRBD1 matching 11 bases. With 5 bases clipped from V and 5 bases from J, the junction kept 11 bases outside the gene matches. The V gene's germline CDR1 is SEHNR and CDR2 FQNEAQ (reference sequence). The CDR3 totals 17 residues. The CDR3 nucleotides are TGTGCCAGCAGCCACACTCGGACAGGGGGCAAAGACAATGAGCAGTTCTTC. It codes for CASSHTRTGGKDNEQFF.

The CDR3 coding sequence is TGTGCCAGCAGCCTCCAAGGGGGCGCGGCTGAAGCTTTCTTT. It yields the protein CASSLQGGAAEAFF. The gene calls are TRBV14 and TRBJ1-1, with 7 nucleotides matching TRBD1. Per germline, CDR1 SGHDN and CDR2 FVKESK. CDR3 length equals 14 residues. V dropped 4 bases and J dropped 6; count of bases not matched to a gene: 8. Drawing the rest from reference TRBV14 and TRBJ1-1, the complete variable domain is EAGVTQFPSHSVIEKGQTVTLRCDPISGHDNLYWYRRVMGKEIKFLLHFVKESKQDESGMPNNRFLAERTGGTYSTLKVQPAELEDSGVYFCASSLQGGAAEAFFGQGTRLTVV.

This rearrangement joins TRBV12-3 or TRBV12-4 to TRBJ1-3; D call uncertain. V was trimmed by 2 bases and J by 5 bases, leaving 7 bases between them. CDR3 size: 13 residues. The CDR3 loop reads CASSLNLRNTIYF. The CDR3 DNA follows: TGTGCCAGCAGTTTAAACCTGAGAAACACCATATATTTT.

The V gene is TRBV2, the J gene TRBJ2-7; 8 bases line up with TRBD2. The CDR3 covers 15 residues. Germline loops: CDR1 SNHLY, CDR2 FYNNEI. Trimming at V came to 6 bases and at J to 3 bases, leaving 10 bases not matched to a gene. In DNA, the CDR3 is TGTGCCAGCAGGGGGGGAGGGCTAGCGGGCTACGAGCAGTACTTC. Its translation is CASRGGGLAGYEQYF.

This chain joins TRBV6-4 and TRBJ2-2; D call uncertain. The CDR3 runs 13 residues. Germline lookup yields CDR1 MRHNA and CDR2 SNTAGT. Trimming cost V 3 bases and J 6 bases, with 8 bases left between them. The CDR3, as DNA: TGTGCCAGCAGTGAGTCTCTGGCCGGGGAGCTGTTTTTT. This translates into CASSESLAGELFF.

This chain links TRBV5-4 with TRBJ2-1; D call uncertain. Germline-derived CDR1 and CDR2 are SGHNT and YYREEE (reference sequence). The CDR3 is made up of 17 amino acids. Trimming took 4 bases from V and 0 from J, leaving 17 bases between them. As DNA, the CDR3 is TGTGCCAGCAGCCGACCTCAGGACCGAAGCTCCTACAATGAGCAGTTCTTC. Translated, it gives CASSRPQDRSSYNEQFF.

This clone was observed at least ten times. The same CDR3 is also encoded by other DNA sequences in this sample. V is TRBV28 and J is TRBJ2-3; 8 bases agree with TRBD2. Germline V gene lookup returns CDR1 MDHEN and CDR2 SYDVKM. The V gene end was trimmed by 3 bases and the J gene end by 3 bases; junction bases not matched to a gene: 2. CDR3 size: 14 residues. CDR3 nucleotides: TGTGCCAGCAGTTTTGTAGCGGGGACAGATACGCAGTATTTT. Amino acid sequence: CASSFVAGTDTQYF.

V and J are TRBV2 and TRBJ1-2; no definite D call. The ends were cut back, 6 bases at V and 4 bases at J, with 9 bases in the middle. CDR1 and CDR2 (germline): SNHLY, FYNNEI. The length of the CDR3 is 12 residues. The CDR3 protein is CASRGSSYGYTF. Here the CDR3 DNA reads TGTGCCAGCAGGGGCTCGAGCTATGGCTACACCTTC.

The genes are TRBV7-8 and TRBJ1-5; D gene uncertain. The CDR3 totals 17 residues. Trimming took 1 base from V and 6 from J, leaving 19 bases between them. Germline assignment: CDR1 SGHVS and CDR2 FQNEAQ. This chain's CDR3 is CASSLGKVPSDRQPQHF. The CDR3 nucleotides read TGTGCCAGCAGCTTAGGGAAAGTACCCAGTGATCGTCAGCCCCAGCATTTT.

This chain's CDR3 is CASTRRNTGELFF. CDR3 nucleotide sequence: TGTGCCAGCACCCGTCGCAACACCGGGGAGCTGTTTTTT. The chain recombines TRBV5-5 with TRBJ2-2, with D hard to call. Trimming stripped 6 bases from V and 2 bases from J, with 8 bases between. The CDR3 has 13 residues. Germline V gives CDR1 SGHKS, CDR2 YYEKEE (reference sequence).

The V gene is TRBV28, the J gene TRBJ1-1, with D unclear. V was pared by 8 bases and J by 11 bases, with 9 bases between. Germline V CDR1 and CDR2: MDHEN, SYDVKM. This CDR3 spans 9 amino acids. CDR3 coding DNA: TGTGCCAGCGGTCCGCCGGCTTTCTTT. This encodes CASGPPAFF.